This T cell receptor (beta chain) is from a study of T-cell reconstitution after alpha-beta-depleted transplantation in children. Researchers prepared the TCRbeta library using unique molecular identifiers, the study reports. MiXCR was run by TCRdb on the PCR reads, yielding one entry per CDR3 protein. The sample lists approximately 400,000 distinct CDR3 sequences, around 9.9% occurring once. Germline V CDR1 and CDR2: SQVTM, ANQGSEA. Trimming cost V 4 bases and J 0 bases, with 10 bases left between them. The length of the CDR3 is 14 residues. This sequence was found in a human donor who donated a stem cell graft to a child with acute myeloid leukemia. The sample here was PBMCs from the stem cell graft donor, taken from the stem cell graft. This chain connects TRBV29-1 to TRBJ2-1; D remains ambiguous. The CDR3 DNA follows: TGCAGCGTTGCCGGGCAGAGCTCCTACAATGAGCAGTTCTTC. Translation: CSVAGQSSYNEQFF.